Shown below are 7 T cell receptor beta chains from a single sample sequenced in a study of blood T cells in healthy people across ages. Primers used in a second PCR of about 6 to 12 cycles were a sample-barcoded 5' primer and a J-beta primer mix. Each CDR3 protein gets one entry after TCRdb re-called the 5' RACE reads with MiXCR. The table has around 790,000 distinct CDR3 sequences, approximately 44% seen once. The sequenced sample consisted of blood. These receptors were obtained from a man aged 60-69 years in good health.

The rearrangement joins TRBV12-3 or TRBV12-4 to TRBJ1-4; 7 bases align to TRBD1. V was pared by 5 bases and J by 4 bases, with 4 bases of the junction left unmatched. This CDR3 comprises 14 residues. CDR3 sequence (DNA): TGTGCCAGCAGTACAGGGGTCCTTAATGAAAAACTGTTTTTT. It specifies CASSTGVLNEKLFF.

V usage is TRBV5-1 and J usage is TRBJ2-5; the D gene is possibly TRBD2 (6 bases). CDR1 and CDR2 from the germline V gene are SGHRS and YFSETQ. V shed 0 bases and J shed 4 bases, with 16 bases lying between them. CDR3 length: 16 amino acids. The CDR3 DNA sequence: TGCGCCAGCAGCTTGGGCGGGGTCTCTTTACTAGAGACCCAGTACTTC. As protein: CASSLGGVSLLETQYF.

The rearrangement links TRBV29-1 to TRBJ1-1, with a tentative D call TRBD1 (6 bases). The germline CDR1 and CDR2 sequences are SQVTM and ANQGSEA. V was pared by 7 bases and J by 0 bases, with 12 bases between. The CDR3 length is 13 residues. CDR3 region: CSARGQLNTEAFF. The CDR3 DNA follows: TGCAGCGCGCGAGGACAGTTGAACACTGAAGCTTTCTTT.

The chain joins TRBV12-3 or TRBV12-4 to TRBJ2-3, with D maybe TRBD2 (5 bases). The V end lost 7 bases, the J end lost 6 bases, and 11 bases lay between the germline ends. The CDR3 consists of 12 residues. The CDR3 here is CASTRTGDTQYF. CDR3 nucleotide sequence: TGTGCCAGCACCCGGACTGGGGATACGCAGTATTTT.

This CDR3 is CSARDGTSSLEQYF. The DNA of the CDR3 is TGCAGTGCTAGAGATGGGACTAGTTCTCTCGAGCAGTACTTC. The genes are TRBV20-1 and TRBJ2-4; 8 bases match TRBD2. The tail of the sequence fits TRBJ2-7 better, so the J call may be wrong. Per germline, CDR1 DFQATT and CDR2 SNEGSKA (reference sequence). The CDR3 runs to 14 residues.

This clonotype was seen more than once but under ten times. CDR3 region: CASSYSGQGVVSYEQYF. Written as DNA, the CDR3 is TGTGCCAGCAGTTACTCGGGGCAGGGGGTCGTCTCCTACGAGCAGTACTTC. The rearrangement links TRBV6-2 or TRBV6-3 to TRBJ2-7, with TRBD1 matching over 7 bases. This CDR3 region has 17 residues. In germline, CDR1 is MNHEY, CDR2 SVGEGT. V shed 0 bases, J shed 0 bases, and the junction held 8 bases outside the gene matches.

This clonotype has only a few counts. The rearrangement joins TRBV7-2 to TRBJ1-2; 7 bases align to TRBD1. CDR1 and CDR2 from the germline V gene are SGHTA and FQGNSA. The CDR3 has 14 residues. J lost 1 base, V lost 5 bases, and 4 bases had no gene match. The CDR3 nucleotides are TGTGCCAGCAGCGGGGACAGTATTAACTATGGCTACACCTTC. Protein product: CASSGDSINYGYTF.